Presented here are 14 T cell receptor beta chains from one specimen sequenced in a study of T cell responses to AZD1222 COVID-19 vaccine (dated by TCRdb to about 2021). The time point label, as the study defines it: baseline before first vaccination. Library generation was performed with the immunoSEQ multiplex PCR assay. TCRdb limited this immuneACCESS table to in-frame rearrangements with V and J called. A share of clones is missing; checked studies link under half to unresolved V genes, and the rest is unexplained. This sample has some 130,000 clones in its table, and 93% of those were observed once. The ten largest clones add up to more than 4.5% of the sample. Here the sequenced sample was peripheral blood, taken on day 0 of AZD1222 vaccination. The receptors originated from an adult in good health.

The rearrangement links TRBV6-5 to TRBJ1-4; a weak D match, TRBD1 (6 bases). Germline V lookup: CDR1 MNHEY, CDR2 SVGAGI. V was pared by 4 bases and J by 3 bases, with 12 bases between. This CDR3 is 15 amino acids long. CDR3 sequence reads: CASSLTGTPNEKLFF. As DNA, the CDR3 is TGTGCCAGCAGTTTAACAGGGACCCCTAATGAAAAACTGTTTTTT.

The rearrangement joins TRBV2 to TRBJ2-7, with D perhaps given as TRBD1 or TRBD2 (5 bases each). The CDR3 sequence is 11 residues long. Trimming took 7 bases from V and 9 from J, leaving 13 bases between them. The germline V gene has CDR1 SNHLY and CDR2 FYNNEI. The CDR3 protein is CASTQTRGQYF. The CDR3 DNA reads TGTGCCAGCACCCAAACGAGGGGGCAGTACTTC.

The chain employs TRBV5-1 and TRBJ1-1; D gene ambiguous. The V gene's germline CDR1 is SGHRS and CDR2 YFSETQ. The CDR3 contains 16 residues. Between the trimmed V and J ends, which lost 0 bases and 0 bases, there was a span of 12 bases. The CDR3 loop is CASSLDVGGLNTEAFF. Here the CDR3 DNA reads TGCGCCAGCAGCTTGGACGTCGGTGGGTTGAACACTGAAGCTTTCTTT. Based on the CDR3 plus reference TRBV5-1 and TRBJ1-1, the full variable domain is KAGVTQTPRYLIKTRGQQVTLSCSPISGHRSVSWYQQTPGQGLQFLFEYFSETQRNKGNFPGRFSGRQFSNSRSEMNVSTLELGDSALYLCASSLDVGGLNTEAFFGQGTRLTVV.

The V gene is TRBV19, the J gene TRBJ1-5; 11 bases align to TRBD1. This CDR3 spans 15 amino acids. Trimming removed 4 bases from V and 7 bases from J; junction bases left unmatched: 6. Germline CDR1 reads LNHDA; CDR2 reads SQIVND (reference sequence). The chain's CDR3 is CASSRDRGREQPQHF. The CDR3 DNA reads TGTGCCAGTAGTAGGGACAGGGGGAGAGAACAGCCCCAGCATTTT.

V gene TRBV7-2 combines with J gene TRBJ1-1, with 7 bases that match TRBD1. The trim removed 1 base at V and 4 bases at J, leaving 6 bases unmatched. Germline CDR1 reads SGHTA; CDR2 reads FQGNSA. The CDR3 has 15 amino acids. The DNA of the CDR3 is TGTGCCAGCAGCTTAGACGACAGGGTGAGCACTGAAGCTTTCTTT. Encoded protein: CASSLDDRVSTEAFF.

In DNA, the CDR3 is TGTGCCTGCCGACGGGGGGTCTACGAGCAGTACTTC. It encodes CACRRGVYEQYF. The chain joins TRBV30 to TRBJ2-7; 7 nucleotides match TRBD2. This CDR3 comprises 12 residues. With 6 bases clipped from V and 3 bases from J, the junction kept 5 bases outside the gene matches. CDR1 and CDR2 from the germline V gene are GTSNPN and SVGIG (reference sequence).

J is TRBJ2-2 and V is TRBV2; TRBD1 matches 9 bases. The length of the CDR3 is 15 residues. The germline gives CDR1 SNHLY, CDR2 FYNNEI. The V segment lost 10 bases and the J segment 2 bases; nucleotides outside the gene matches: 8. CDR3 in amino acids: CATTPGQGNTGELFF. CDR3 sequence (DNA): TGTGCCACCACTCCGGGACAGGGAAACACCGGGGAGCTGTTTTTT.

This sequence joins TRBV6-2 or TRBV6-3 and TRBJ2-5; 7 nucleotides line up with TRBD1. V shed 5 bases, J shed 5 bases, and the junction held 17 bases outside the gene matches. Germline values: CDR1 MNHEY, CDR2 SVGEGT. This CDR3 is 17 amino acids long. The CDR3 DNA reads TGTGCCAGCAGTGGGAGCCCACCGGACAGGATGACGGAGACCCAGTACTTC. Its protein product is CASSGSPPDRMTETQYF.

V usage is TRBV9 and J usage is TRBJ1-3; 9 bases are a match to TRBD1. This CDR3 has 18 residues. Per germline, CDR1 SGDLS and CDR2 YYNGEE. Germline trimming cut 3 bases from V and 6 bases from J; bases unmatched to any gene: 16. Here the CDR3 DNA reads TGTGCCAGCAGCGCCGCCGGGACAGGGACCTGGTGGGAAAACACCATATATTTT. Its protein product is CASSAAGTGTWWENTIYF.

CDR3 bases: TGTGCCAGCAGGTTACAGGGGTGGCCCAATGAGCAGTTCTTC. Translating gives CASRLQGWPNEQFF. This chain connects TRBV27 to TRBJ2-1, with 7 bases lining up with TRBD1. The J segment lost 6 bases and the V segment lost 6 bases, leaving 8 bases of the junction unmatched. The CDR3 runs 14 residues. Germline lookup yields CDR1 MNHEY and CDR2 SMNVEV (reference sequence).

The genes are TRBV7-9 and TRBJ1-2, with D tentatively TRBD1 (5 bases). In germline, CDR1 is SEHNR, CDR2 FQNEAQ (reference sequence). The germline V and J ends were trimmed by 4 bases and 0 bases, with 18 bases remaining between them. The CDR3 covers 17 residues. The CDR3: CASSSGGGGEPNYGYTF. CDR3 in DNA: TGTGCCAGCAGCTCGGGTGGGGGAGGAGAGCCTAACTATGGCTACACCTTC.

J is TRBJ2-7 and V is TRBV19; D is perhaps TRBD2 (7 bases). The CDR3 runs 15 residues. Trimming cost V 5 bases and J 7 bases, with 21 bases left between them. Germline assignment: CDR1 LNHDA and CDR2 SQIVND (reference sequence). DNA of the CDR3: TGTGCCAGTAGTCTCCACCTACGGGGGGCTGGGGAGCAGTACTTC. It yields the protein CASSLHLRGAGEQYF.

The J gene is TRBJ2-1, the V gene TRBV4-1, with TRBD2 matching 13 bases. This CDR3 spans 21 amino acids. Germline V gene data show CDR1 as MGHRA and CDR2 as YSYEKL. Unmatched junction bases numbered 19, after V lost 2 bases and J lost 6 bases. In DNA, the CDR3 is TGCGCCAGCAGCCAACATCGTACCGGGACTAGCGGGAACTTAGATCTCAATGAGCAGTTCTTC. Its protein product is CASSQHRTGTSGNLDLNEQFF.

The CDR3, as DNA: TGCGCCAGCAGCCAGGGGAGCGAGGGGACCCAGTACTTC. It is translated as CASSQGSEGTQYF. The V call is TRBV5-1, the J call TRBJ2-5; tentatively, D is TRBD1 (6 bases). Germline values: CDR1 SGHRS, CDR2 YFSETQ. V was clipped by 4 bases and J by 7 bases, with 14 bases between them. The CDR3 extends over 13 amino acids.